This T cell receptor (beta chain) was sequenced during a study of T cell clonotyping in hematopoietic cell transplantation. The CDR3 is 14 amino acids. Trimming removed 3 bases at V and 2 bases at J, with 8 bases between. Per germline, CDR1 MNHEY and CDR2 SMNVEV (reference sequence). Sequenced by immunoSEQ multiplex PCR; TCRdb stores in-frame clones only, minus some. The sample lists just over 7,500 clones; approximately 92% were seen once. The starting material was PBMCs, obtained 180 days after allogeneic stem cell transplant. The clonotype originates from a female patient in her 50s who had an allogeneic stem cell transplant from an unrelated donor, so the T cells may come from the graft donor. Some clones in this sample may be carry-over from other donors' samples. The chain is built from TRBV27 and TRBJ1-5; the D is unclear. The CDR3 protein is CASSFGLGNQPQHF. CDR3 nucleotide sequence: TGTGCCAGCAGTTTCGGGCTAGGCAATCAGCCCCAGCATTTT.